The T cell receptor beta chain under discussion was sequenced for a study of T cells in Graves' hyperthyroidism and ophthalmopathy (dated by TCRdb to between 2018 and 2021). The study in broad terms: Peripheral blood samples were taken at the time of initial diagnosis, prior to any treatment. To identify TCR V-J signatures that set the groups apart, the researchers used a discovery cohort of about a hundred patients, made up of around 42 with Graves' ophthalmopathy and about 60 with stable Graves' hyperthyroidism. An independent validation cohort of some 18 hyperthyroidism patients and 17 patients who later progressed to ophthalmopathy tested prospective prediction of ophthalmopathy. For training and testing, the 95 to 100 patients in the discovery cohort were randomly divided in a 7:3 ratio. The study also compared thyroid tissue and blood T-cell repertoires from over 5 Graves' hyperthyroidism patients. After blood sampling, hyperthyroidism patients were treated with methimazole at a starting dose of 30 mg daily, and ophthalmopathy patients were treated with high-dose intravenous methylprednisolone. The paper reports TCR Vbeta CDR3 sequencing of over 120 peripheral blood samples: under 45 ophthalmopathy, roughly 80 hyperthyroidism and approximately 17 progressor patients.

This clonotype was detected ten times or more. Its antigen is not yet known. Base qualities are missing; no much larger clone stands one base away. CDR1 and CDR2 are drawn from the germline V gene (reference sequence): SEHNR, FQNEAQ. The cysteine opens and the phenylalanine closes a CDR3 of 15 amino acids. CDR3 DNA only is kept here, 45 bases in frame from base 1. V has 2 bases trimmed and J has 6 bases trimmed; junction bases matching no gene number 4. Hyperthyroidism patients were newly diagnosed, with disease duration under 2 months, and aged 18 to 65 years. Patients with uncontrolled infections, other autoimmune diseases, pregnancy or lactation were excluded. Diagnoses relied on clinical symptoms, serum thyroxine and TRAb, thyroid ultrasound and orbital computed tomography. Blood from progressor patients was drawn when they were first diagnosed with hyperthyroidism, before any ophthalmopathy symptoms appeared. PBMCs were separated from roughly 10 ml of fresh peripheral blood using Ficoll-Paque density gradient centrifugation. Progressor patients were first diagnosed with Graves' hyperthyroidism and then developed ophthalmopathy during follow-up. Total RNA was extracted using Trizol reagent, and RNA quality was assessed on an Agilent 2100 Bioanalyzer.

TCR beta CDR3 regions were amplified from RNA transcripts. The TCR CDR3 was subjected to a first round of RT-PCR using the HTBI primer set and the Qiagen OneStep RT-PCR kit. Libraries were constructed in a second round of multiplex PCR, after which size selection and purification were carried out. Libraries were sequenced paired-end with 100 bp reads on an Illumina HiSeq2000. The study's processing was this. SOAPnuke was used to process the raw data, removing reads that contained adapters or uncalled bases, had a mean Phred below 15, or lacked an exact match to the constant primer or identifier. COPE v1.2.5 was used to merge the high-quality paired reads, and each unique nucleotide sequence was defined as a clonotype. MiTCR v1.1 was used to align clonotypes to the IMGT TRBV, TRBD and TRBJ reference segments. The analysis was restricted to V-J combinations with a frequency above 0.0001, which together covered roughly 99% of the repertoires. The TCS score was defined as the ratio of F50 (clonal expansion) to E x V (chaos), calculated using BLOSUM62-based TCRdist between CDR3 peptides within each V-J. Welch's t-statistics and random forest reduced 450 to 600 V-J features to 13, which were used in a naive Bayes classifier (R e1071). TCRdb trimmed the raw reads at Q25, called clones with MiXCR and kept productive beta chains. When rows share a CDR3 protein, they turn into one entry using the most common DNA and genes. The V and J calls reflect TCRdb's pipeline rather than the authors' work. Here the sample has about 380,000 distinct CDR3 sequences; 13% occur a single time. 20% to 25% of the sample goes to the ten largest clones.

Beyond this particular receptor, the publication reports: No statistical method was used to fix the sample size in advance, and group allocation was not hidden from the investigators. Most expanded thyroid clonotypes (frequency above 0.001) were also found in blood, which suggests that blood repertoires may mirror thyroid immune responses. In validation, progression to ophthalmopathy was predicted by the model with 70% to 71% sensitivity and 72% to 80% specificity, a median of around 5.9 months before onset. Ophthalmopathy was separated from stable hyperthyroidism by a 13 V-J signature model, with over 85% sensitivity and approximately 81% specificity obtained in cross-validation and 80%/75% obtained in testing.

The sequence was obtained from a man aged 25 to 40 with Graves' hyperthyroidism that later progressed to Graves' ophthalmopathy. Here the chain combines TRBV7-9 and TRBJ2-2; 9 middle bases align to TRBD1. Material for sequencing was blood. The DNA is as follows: TGTGCCAGCAGCTTAAACCGACAGGGGGCCGGGGAGCTGTTTTTT. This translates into CASSLNRQGAGELFF.